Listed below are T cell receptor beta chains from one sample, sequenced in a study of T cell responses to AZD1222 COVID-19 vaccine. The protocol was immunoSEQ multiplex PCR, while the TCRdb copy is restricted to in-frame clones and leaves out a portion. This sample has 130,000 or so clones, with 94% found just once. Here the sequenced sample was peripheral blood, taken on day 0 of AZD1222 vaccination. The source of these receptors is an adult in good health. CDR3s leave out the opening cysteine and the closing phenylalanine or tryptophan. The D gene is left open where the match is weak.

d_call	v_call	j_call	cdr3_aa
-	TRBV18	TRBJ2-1	ASSPPLVNEQF
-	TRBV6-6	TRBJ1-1	ASRKPLATNTEAF
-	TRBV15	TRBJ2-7	ATSREGRSYEQY
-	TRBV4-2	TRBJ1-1	ASSQGNTEAF
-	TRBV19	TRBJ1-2	ASNDGAGPDYGYT
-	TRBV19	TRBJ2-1	ASKGSGYNEQF
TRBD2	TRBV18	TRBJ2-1	ASSATSGYYNEQF
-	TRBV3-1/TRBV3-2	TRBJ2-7	ASSHTGLGSWEQY
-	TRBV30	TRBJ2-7	AWSNQVDEQY
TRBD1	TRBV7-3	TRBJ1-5	ASSLRQGDQPQH
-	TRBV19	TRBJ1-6	ASSIVDGTNSPLH
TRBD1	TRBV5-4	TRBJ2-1	ASSLGGQGAYNEQF
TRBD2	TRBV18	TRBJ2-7	ASSPRAGSYEQY
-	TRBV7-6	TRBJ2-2	ASSPSRGGAGGELF
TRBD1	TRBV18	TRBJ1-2	ASSLRGLDGYT
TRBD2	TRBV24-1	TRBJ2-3	ATSDRTSGRVSDTQY
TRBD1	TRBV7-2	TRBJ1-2	ASRLGQGPPGGYT